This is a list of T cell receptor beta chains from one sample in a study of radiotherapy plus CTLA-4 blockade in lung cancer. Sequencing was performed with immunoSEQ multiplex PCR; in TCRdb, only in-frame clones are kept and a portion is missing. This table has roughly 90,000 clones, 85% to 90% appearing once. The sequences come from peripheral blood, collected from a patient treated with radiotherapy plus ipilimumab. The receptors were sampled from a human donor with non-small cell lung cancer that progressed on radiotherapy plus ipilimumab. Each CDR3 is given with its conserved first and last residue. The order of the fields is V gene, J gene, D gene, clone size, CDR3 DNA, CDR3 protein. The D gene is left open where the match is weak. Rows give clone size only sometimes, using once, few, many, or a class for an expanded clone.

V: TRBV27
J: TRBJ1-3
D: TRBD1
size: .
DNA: TGTGCCAGCAGTTCGGACAGGGGAATTGGAAACACCATATATTTT
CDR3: CASSSDRGIGNTIYF

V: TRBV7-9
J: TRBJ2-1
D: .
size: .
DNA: TGTGCCAGCAGCTTAGATTTAGGCGATGAGCAGTTCTTC
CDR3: CASSLDLGDEQFF

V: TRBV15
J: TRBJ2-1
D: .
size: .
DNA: TGTGCCACCAGCAGAGGAGGCAGGGTCGGTGAGCAGTTCTTC
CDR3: CATSRGGRVGEQFF

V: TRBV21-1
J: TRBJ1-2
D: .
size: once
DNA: TGTGCCAGCAGCAAAGGTAAGGAGGGGAGTAGTTGTTGTAACTATGGCTACACCTTC
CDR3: CASSKGKEGSSCCNYGYTF

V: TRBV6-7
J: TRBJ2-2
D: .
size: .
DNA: TGTGCCAGCAGATGTCGGACGTTACGTCCCACCGGGGAGCTGTTTTTT
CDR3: CASRCRTLRPTGELFF

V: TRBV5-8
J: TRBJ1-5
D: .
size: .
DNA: TGTGCCAGCAGCTCGCAAGCTGGCCAGCCCCAGCATTTT
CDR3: CASSSQAGQPQHF

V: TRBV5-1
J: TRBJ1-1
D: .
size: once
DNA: TGCGCCAGTTCCGACCGGGGGAACACTAAAGCTTTCTTT
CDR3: CASSDRGNTKAFF

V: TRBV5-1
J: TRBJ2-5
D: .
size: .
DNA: TGCGCCAGCAGCCCAGGGGTTTATCAAGAGACCCAGTACTTC
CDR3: CASSPGVYQETQYF

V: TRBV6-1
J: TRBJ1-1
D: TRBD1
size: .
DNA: TGTGCCAGCAAAGGGACAGGGAACACTGAAGCTTTCTTT
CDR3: CASKGTGNTEAFF

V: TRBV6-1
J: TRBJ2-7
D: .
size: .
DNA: TGTGCCAGCAGTGAAGGAAGACTCGGCGAGCAGTACTTC
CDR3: CASSEGRLGEQYF

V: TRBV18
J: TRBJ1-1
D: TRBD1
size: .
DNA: TGTGCCAGCTCACCACTACCGGGACAGGGGTTCAGGACGAACACTGAAGCTTTCTTT
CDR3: CASSPLPGQGFRTNTEAFF

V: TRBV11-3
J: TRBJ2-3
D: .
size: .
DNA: TGTGCCAGCAGCTCCGGGACAAGCACAGATACGCAGTATTTT
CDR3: CASSSGTSTDTQYF

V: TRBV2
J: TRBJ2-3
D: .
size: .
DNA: TGTGCCAGCAGTGAAACAGACAGGTGGGGCACAGATACGCAGTATTTT
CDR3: CASSETDRWGTDTQYF

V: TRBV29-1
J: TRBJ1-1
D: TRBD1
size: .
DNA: TGCAGCGTTGTGGGCAGGGGACAGGGTGAAGCTTTCTTT
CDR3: CSVVGRGQGEAFF

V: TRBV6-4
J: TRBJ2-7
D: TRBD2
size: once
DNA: TGTGCCAGCAGCCCTGGGGGGGGCGAGCAGTACTTC
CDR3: CASSPGGGEQYF

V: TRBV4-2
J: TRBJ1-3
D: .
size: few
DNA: TGTGCCAGCAGCCAAGCCACAGAGTTCTCACTTTCCTCGGGAAACACCATATATTTT
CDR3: CASSQATEFSLSSGNTIYF

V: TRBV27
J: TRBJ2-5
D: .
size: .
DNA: TGTGCCAGCAGCAAAGGTTCCCAAGAGACCCAGTACTTC
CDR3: CASSKGSQETQYF

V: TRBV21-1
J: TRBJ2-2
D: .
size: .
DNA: TGTGCCATCTTTACGGACGGGACCGGGGAGCTGTTTTTT
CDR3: CAIFTDGTGELFF

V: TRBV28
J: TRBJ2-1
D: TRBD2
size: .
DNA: TGTGCCAGCCCTCCACTAGCGGGAGGGCCTTCGTACAATGAGCAGTTCTTC
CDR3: CASPPLAGGPSYNEQFF

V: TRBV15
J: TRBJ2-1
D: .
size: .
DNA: TGTGCCACCAGCAGACCACAGGGCCACGAGCAGTTCTTC
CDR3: CATSRPQGHEQFF

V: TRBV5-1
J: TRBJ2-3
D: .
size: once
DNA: TGCGCCAGCAGTCGTCGTGCCGGCACAGATACGCAGTATTTT
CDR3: CASSRRAGTDTQYF

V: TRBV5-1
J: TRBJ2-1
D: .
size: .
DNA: TGCGCCAGCAGCCGGCCAGGGGCAGGGGGGCGAAGTGAGCAGTTCTTC
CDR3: CASSRPGAGGRSEQFF

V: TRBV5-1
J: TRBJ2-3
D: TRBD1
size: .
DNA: TGCGCCAGCAGCCGGAACGGGCAGGGGGTAGCAGATACGCAGTATTTT
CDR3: CASSRNGQGVADTQYF

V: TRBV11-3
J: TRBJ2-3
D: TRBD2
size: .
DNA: TGTGCCAGCGGACCGGGACTAGCGGCAGATACGCAGTATTTT
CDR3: CASGPGLAADTQYF

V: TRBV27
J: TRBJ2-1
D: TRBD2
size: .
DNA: TGTGCCAGCAGTTTATGGGCGGGAGAACCCACAATGAGAGAGCAGTTCTTC
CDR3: CASSLWAGEPTMREQFF

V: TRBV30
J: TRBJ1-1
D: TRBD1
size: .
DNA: TGTGCCTACCGGGACAGGGGTGTTACCACTGAAGCTTTCTTT
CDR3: CAYRDRGVTTEAFF

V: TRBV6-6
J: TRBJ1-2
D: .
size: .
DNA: TGTGCCAGCAGTTATCTGGGGGCGGAGTATGGCTACACCTTC
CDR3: CASSYLGAEYGYTF

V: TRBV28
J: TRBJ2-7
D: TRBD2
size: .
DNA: TGTGCCAGCAGCCGAATAGCGGGAGGACTGGGGCAGTACTTC
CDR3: CASSRIAGGLGQYF

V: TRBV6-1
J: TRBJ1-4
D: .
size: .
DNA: TGTGCCAGCAGTGCCCTTCGAGGGGAAAAACTGTTTTTT
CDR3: CASSALRGEKLFF

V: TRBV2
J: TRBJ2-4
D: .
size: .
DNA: TGTGCCAGCAGCAGTGACGGGGACATTCAGTACTTC
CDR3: CASSSDGDIQYF

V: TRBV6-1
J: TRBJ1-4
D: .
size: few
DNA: TGTGCCAGCAGTGAATTGGGTATGGGACTGAAACTGTTTTTT
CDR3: CASSELGMGLKLFF

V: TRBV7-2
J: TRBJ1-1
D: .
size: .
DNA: TGTGCCAGCAGCTTCGGGCAGGGGAAGACTGAAGCTTTCTTT
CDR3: CASSFGQGKTEAFF

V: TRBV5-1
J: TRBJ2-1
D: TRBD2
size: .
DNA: TGCGCCAGCAGACCCACGGGAGGTAAATACAATGAGCAGTTCTTC
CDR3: CASRPTGGKYNEQFF

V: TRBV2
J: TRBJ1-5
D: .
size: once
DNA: TGTGCCAGCAGTGAAGACAGGGCGGGTCAGCCCCAGCATTTT
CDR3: CASSEDRAGQPQHF

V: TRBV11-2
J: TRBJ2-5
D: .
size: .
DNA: TGTGCCAGCAGCTTAGCCCTGGGACCGCAAGAGACCCAGTACTTC
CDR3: CASSLALGPQETQYF

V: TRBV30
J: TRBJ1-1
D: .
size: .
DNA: TGTGCCTGGAGTGTATCTCCTGATCAGGAAGCTTTCTTT
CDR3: CAWSVSPDQEAFF

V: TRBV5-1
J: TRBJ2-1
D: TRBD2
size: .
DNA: TGCGCCAGCAGCGCTAGCGGGAGCTCCTACAATGAGCAGTTCTTC
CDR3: CASSASGSSYNEQFF

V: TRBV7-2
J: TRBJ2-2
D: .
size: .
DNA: TGTGCCAGCAGGGTTAGCGGACCCAACACCGGGGAGCTGTTTTTT
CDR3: CASRVSGPNTGELFF

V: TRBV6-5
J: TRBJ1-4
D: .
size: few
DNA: TGTGCCAGCAGTTATCTAGGAAAACTGTTTTTT
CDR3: CASSYLGKLFF

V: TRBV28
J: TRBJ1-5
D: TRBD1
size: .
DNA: TGTGCCAGCAGTTTCGAGCAGGGGGCCGGTCAGCCCCAGCATTTT
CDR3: CASSFEQGAGQPQHF

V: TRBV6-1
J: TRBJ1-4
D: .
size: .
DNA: TGTGCCAGCAGTCTCCAGGCTCTGGGTGAAAAACTGTTTTTT
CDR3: CASSLQALGEKLFF

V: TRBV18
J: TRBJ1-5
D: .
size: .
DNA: TGTGCCAGCTCACCAGAGGGTTGGAATCAGCCCCAGCATTTT
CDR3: CASSPEGWNQPQHF